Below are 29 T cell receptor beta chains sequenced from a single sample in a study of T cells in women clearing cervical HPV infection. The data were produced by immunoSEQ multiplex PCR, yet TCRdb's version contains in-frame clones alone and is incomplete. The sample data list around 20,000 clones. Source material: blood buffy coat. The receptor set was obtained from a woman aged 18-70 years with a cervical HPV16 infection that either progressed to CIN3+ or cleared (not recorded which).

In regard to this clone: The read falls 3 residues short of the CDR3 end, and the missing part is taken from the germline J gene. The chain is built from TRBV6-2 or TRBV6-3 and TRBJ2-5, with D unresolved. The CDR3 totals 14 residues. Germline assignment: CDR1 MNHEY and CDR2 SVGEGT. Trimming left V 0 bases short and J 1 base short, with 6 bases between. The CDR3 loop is CASSYSRPQETQYF. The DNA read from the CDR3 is TGTGCCAGCAGTTACTCGAGGCCCCAAGAGACC.

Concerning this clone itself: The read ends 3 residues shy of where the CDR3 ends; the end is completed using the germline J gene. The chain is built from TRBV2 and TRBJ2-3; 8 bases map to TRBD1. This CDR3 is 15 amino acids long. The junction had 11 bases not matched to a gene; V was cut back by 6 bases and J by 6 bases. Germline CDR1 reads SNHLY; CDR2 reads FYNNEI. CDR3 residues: CASSPPGGVHDTQYF. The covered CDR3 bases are TGTGCCAGCAGCCCCCCAGGGGGCGTCCACGATACG.

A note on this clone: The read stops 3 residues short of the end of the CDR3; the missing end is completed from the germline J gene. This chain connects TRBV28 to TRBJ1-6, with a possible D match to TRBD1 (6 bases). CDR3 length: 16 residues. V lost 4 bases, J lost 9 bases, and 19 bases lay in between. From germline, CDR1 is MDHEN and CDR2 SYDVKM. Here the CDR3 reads CASSSTEGVLGSPLHF. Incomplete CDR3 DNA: TGTGCCAGCAGTTCCACAGAGGGGGTTCTAGGTTCACCC.

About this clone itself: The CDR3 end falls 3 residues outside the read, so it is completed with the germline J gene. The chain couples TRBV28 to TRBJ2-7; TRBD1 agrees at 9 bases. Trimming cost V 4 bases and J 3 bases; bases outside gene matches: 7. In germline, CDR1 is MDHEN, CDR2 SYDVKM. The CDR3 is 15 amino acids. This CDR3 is CASSSGQGGIYEQYF. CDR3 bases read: TGTGCCAGCAGTTCGGGACAGGGAGGGATCTACGAG.

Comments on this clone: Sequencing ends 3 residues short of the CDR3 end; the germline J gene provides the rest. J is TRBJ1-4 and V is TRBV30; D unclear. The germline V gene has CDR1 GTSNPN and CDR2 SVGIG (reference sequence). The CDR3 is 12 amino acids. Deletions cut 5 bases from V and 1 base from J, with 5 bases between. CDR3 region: CAWAGTNEKLFF. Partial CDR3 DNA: TGTGCCTGGGCGGGAACTAATGAAAAA.

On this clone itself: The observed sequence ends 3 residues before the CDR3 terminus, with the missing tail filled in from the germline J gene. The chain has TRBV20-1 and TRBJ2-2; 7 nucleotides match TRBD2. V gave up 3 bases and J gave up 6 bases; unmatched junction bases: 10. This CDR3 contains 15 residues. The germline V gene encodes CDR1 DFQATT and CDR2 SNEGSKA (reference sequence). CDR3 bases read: TGCAGTGCTAGGGTGGCGGGAGTGATGTCCGGGGAG. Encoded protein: CSARVAGVMSGE. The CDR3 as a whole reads CSARVAGVMSGELFF.

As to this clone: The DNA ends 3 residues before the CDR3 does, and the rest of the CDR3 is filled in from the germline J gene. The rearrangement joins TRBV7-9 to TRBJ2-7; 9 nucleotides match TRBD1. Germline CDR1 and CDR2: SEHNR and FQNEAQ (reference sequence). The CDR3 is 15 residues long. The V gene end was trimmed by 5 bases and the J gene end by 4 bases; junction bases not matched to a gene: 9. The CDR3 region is CASSRTGTGSYEQYF. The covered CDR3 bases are TGTGCCAGCAGCCGGACCGGGACAGGGTCTTACGAG.

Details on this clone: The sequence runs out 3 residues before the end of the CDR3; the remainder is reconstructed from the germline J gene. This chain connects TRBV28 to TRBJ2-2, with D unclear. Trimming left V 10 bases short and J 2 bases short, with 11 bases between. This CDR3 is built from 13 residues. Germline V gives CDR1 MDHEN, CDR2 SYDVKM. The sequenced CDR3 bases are TGTGCCAACCAAGACACTAACACCGGGGAG. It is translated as CANQDTNTGE. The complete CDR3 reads CANQDTNTGELFF.

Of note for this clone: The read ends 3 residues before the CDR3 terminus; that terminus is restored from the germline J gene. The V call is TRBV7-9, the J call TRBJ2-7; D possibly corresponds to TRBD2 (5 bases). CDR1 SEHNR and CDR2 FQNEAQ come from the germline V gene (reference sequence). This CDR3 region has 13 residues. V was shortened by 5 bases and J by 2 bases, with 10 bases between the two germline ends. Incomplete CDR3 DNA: TGTGCCAGCAGCCCTAGCAGTACCTACGAG. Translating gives CASSPSSTYE. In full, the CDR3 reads CASSPSSTYEQYF.

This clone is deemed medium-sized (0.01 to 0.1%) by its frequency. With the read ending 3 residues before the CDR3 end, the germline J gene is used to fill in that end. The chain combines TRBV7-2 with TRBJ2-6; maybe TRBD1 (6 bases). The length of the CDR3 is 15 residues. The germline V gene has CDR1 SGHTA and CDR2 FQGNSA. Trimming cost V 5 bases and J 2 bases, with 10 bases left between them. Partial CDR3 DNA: TGTGCCAGCAGCACCCGGACAGCTGGGGCCAACGTC. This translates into CASSTRTAGANV. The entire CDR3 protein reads CASSTRTAGANVLTF.

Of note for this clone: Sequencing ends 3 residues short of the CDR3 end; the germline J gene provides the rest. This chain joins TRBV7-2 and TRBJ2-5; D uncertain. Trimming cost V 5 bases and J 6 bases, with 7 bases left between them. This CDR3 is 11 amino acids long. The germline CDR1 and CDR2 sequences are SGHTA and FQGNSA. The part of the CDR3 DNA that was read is TGTGCCAGCAGCCGAGGCCAGACC. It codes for CASSRGQT. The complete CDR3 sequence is CASSRGQTQYF.

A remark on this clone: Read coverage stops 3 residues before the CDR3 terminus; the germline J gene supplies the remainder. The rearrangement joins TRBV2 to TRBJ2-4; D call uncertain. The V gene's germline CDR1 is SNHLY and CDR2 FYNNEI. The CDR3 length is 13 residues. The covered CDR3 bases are TGTGCCAGCAGTGAAGCAGGGCCCTATGGT. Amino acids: CASSEAGPYG. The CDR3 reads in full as CASSEAGPYGQYF.

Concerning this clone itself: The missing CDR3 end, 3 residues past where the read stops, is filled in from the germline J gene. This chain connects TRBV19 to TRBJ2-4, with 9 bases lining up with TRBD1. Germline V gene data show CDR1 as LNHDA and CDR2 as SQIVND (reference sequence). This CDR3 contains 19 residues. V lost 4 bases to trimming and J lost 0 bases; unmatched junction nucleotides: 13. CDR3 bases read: TGTGCCAGTAGTACTGGACAGGGGAGGGGAGTCTTAGCCAAAAACATT. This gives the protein CASSTGQGRGVLAKNI. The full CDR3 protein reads CASSTGQGRGVLAKNIQYF. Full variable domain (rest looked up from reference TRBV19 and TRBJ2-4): DGGITQSPKYLFRKEGQNVTLSCEQNLNHDAMYWYRQDPGQGLRLIYYSQIVNDFQKGDIAEGYSVSREKKESFPLTVTSAQKNPTAFYLCASSTGQGRGVLAKNIQYFGAGTRLSVL.

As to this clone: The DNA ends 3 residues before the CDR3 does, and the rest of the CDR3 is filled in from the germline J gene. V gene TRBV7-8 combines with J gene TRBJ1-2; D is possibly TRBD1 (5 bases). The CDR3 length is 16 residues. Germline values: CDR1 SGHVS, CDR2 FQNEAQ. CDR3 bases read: TGTGCCAGCAGCCGAAGCGGGGGGAATACGATCTACGAC. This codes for CASSRSGGNTIYD. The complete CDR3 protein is CASSRSGGNTIYDYTF.

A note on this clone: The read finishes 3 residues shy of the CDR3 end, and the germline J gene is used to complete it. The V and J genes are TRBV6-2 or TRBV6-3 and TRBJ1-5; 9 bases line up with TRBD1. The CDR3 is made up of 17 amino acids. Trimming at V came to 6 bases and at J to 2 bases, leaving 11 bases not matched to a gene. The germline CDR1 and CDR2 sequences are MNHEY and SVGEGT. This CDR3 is CASRSDAGTGRNQPQHF. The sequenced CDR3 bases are TGTGCCAGCAGGTCAGATGCCGGGACAGGGCGCAATCAGCCC.

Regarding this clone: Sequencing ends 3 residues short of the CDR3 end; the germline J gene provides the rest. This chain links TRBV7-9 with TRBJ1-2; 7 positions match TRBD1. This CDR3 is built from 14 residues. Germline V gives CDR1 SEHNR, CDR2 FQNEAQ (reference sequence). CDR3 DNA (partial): TGTGCCAGCAGCTTAACCCGACAGGGATACGAC. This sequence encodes CASSLTRQGYD. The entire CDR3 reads CASSLTRQGYDYTF. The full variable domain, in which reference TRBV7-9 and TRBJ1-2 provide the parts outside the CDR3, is DTGVSQNPRHKITKRGQNVTFRCDPISEHNRLYWYRQTLGQGPEFLTYFQNEAQLEKSRLLSDRFSAERPKGSFSTLEIQRTEQGDSAMYLCASSLTRQGYDYTFGSGTRLTVV.

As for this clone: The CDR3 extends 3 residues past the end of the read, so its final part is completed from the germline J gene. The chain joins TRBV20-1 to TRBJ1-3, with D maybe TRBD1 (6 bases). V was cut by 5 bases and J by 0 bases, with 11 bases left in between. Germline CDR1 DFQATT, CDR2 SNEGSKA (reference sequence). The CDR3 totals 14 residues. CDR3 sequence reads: CSAWTANSGNTIYF. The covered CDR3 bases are TGCAGTGCTTGGACAGCGAACTCTGGAAACACC.

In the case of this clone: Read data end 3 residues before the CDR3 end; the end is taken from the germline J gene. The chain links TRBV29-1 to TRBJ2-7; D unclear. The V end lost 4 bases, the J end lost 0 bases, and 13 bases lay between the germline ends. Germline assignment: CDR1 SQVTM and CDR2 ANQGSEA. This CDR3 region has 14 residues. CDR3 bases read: TGCAGCGTTGGACTCGCGAGCGTCTCCTACGAG. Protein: CSVGLASVSYE. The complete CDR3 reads CSVGLASVSYEQYF.

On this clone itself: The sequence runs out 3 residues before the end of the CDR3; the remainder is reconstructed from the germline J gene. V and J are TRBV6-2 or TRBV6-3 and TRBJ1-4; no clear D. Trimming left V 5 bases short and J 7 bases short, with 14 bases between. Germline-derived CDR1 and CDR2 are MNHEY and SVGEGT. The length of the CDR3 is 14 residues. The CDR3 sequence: CASSKRIGGEKLFF. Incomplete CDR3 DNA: TGTGCCAGCAGTAAAAGGATTGGCGGTGAAAAA.

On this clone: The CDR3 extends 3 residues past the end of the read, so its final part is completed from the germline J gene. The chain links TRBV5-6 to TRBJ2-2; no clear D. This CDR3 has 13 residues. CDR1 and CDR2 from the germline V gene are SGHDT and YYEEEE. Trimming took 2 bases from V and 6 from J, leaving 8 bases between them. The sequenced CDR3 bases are TGTGCCAGCAGCTTCAGCGAGGCCGGGGAG. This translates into CASSFSEAGE. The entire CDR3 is CASSFSEAGELFF.

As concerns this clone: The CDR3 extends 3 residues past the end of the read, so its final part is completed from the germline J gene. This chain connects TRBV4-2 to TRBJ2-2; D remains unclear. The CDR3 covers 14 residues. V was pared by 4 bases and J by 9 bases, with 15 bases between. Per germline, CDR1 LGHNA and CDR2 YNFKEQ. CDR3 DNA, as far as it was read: TGTGCCAGCAGCCTTAAAGGTACAGCCCGGGAG. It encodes CASSLKGTARE. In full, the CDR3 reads CASSLKGTARELFF.

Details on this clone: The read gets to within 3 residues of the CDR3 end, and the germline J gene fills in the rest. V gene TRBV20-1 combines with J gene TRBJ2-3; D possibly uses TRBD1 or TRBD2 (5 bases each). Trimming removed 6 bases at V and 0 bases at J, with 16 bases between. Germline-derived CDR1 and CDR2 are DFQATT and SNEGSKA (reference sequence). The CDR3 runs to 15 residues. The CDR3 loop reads CSAGNQGSSTDTQYF. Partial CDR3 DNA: TGCAGTGCCGGGAATCAGGGATCTAGCACAGATACG.

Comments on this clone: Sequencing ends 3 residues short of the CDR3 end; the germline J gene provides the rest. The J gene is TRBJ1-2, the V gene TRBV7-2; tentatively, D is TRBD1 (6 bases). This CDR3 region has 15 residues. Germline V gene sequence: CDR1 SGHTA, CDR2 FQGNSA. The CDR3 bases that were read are TGTGCCAGCAGCTCGGACAGTCGCCGCATCTACGAC. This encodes CASSSDSRRIYD. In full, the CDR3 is CASSSDSRRIYDYTF.

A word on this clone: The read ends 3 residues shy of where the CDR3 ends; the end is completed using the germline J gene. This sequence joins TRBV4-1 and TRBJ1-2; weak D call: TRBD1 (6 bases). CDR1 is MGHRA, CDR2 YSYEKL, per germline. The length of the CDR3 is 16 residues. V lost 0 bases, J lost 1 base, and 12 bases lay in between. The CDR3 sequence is CASSQDGGRGNYGYTF. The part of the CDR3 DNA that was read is TGCGCCAGCAGCCAAGATGGGGGCAGGGGTAACTATGGC.

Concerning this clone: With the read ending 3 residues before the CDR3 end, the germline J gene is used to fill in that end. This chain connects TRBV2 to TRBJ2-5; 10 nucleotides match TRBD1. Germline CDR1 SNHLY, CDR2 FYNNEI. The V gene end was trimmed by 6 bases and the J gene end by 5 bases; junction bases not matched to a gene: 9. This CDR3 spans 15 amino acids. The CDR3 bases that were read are TGTGCCAGCAGCCCGGGACAGGGGAGTTGGGAGACC. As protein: CASSPGQGSWET. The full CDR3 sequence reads CASSPGQGSWETQYF.

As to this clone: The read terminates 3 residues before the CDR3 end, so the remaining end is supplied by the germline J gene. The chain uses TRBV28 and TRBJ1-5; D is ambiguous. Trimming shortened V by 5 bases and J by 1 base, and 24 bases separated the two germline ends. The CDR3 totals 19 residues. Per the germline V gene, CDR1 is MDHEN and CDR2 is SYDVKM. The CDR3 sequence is CASSPPGSSGLRSNQPQHF. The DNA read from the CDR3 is TGTGCCAGCAGTCCACCTGGCTCCAGCGGATTACGGAGCAATCAGCCC.

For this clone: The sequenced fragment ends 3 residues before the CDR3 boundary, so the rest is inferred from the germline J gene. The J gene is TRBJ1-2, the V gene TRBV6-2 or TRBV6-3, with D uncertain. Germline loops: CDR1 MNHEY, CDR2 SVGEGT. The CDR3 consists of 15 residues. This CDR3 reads CASSYLDRQSYDYTF. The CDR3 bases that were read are TGTGCCAGCAGTTACTTAGACCGACAATCCTACGAC.

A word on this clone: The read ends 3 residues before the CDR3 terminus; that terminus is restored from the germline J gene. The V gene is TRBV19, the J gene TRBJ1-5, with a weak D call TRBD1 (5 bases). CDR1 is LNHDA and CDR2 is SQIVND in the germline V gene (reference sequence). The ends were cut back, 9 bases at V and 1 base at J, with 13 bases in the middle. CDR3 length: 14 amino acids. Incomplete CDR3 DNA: TGTGCCAGCCGGGGGTCGGCGAGCAATCAGCCC. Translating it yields CASRGSASNQP. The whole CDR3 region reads CASRGSASNQPQHF.

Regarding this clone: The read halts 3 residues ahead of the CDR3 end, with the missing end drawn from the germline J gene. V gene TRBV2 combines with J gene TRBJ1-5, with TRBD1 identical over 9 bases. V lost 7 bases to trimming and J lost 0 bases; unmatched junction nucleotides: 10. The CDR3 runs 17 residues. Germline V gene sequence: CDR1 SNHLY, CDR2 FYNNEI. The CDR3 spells CASTPGQGTHSNQPQHF. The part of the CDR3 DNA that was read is TGTGCCAGCACCCCGGGACAGGGTACTCATAGCAATCAGCCC. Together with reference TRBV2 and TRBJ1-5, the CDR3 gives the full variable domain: EPEVTQTPSHQVTQMGQEVILRCVPISNHLYFYWYRQILGQKVEFLVSFYNNEISEKSEIFDDQFSVERPDGSNFTLKIRSTKLEDSAMYFCASTPGQGTHSNQPQHFGDGTRLSIL.